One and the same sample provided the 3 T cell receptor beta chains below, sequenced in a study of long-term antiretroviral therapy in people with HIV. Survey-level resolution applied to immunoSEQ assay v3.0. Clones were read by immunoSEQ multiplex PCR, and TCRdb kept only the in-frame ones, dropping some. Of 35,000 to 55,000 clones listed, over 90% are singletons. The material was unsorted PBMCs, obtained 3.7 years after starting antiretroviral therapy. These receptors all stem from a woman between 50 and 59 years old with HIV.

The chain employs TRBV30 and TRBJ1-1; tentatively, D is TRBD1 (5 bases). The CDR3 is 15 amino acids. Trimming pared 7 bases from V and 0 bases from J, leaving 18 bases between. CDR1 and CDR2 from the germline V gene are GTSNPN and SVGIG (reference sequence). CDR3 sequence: CASKGWYTVNTEAFF. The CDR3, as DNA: TGTGCCTCGAAGGGGTGGTACACGGTGAACACTGAAGCTTTCTTT.

The CDR3 region has the DNA TGTGCCAGCAGCCAAGATTGGTCACCCCTCCACTTT. It specifies CASSQDWSPLHF. The J gene is TRBJ1-6, the V gene TRBV14; D unclear. Germline CDR1 reads SGHDN; CDR2 reads FVKESK. The CDR3 spans 12 residues. Trimming removed 0 bases at V and 10 bases at J, with 4 bases between.

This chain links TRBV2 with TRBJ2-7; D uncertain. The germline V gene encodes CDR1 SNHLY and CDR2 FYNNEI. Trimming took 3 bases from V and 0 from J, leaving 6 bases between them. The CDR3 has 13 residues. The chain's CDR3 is CASSEWGSYEQYF. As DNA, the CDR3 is TGTGCCAGCAGTGAGTGGGGCTCCTACGAGCAGTACTTC.